In its sample, the clone carrying this T cell receptor (beta chain) was seen a few times. This record belongs to a study of T-cell memory formation after mild COVID-19. TCRdb reprocessed the 5' RACE reads with MiXCR, giving one entry per CDR3 protein. The table has over 500,000 distinct CDR3 sequences, 15% to 20% seen once; the top ten hold around 7.8%. Germline CDR1 KGHDR, CDR2 SFDVKD. This CDR3 contains 20 residues. V lost 5 bases, J lost 4 bases, and 20 bases stayed unmatched. Sequencing input: PBMCs or a T cell subset sorted from them (not recorded which). V gene TRBV24-1 combines with J gene TRBJ2-1, with 9 bases aligning to TRBD1. This clonotype was sampled from an adult woman who had mild COVID-19 (a few samples of this study predate the infection). Cell type and time point are not known. CDR3 coding DNA: TGTGCCACCAGTGGCACAGGGGGCCGGAGGGGCTTTGGGTCTTACAATGAGCAGTTCTTC. It translates to CATSGTGGRRGFGSYNEQFF.